This is a list of T cell receptor beta chains from one sample in a study of T-cell reconstitution after alpha-beta-depleted transplantation in children. MiXCR, run by TCRdb on the PCR reads, gives a single entry per CDR3 protein. The table includes fewer than 550,000 distinct CDR3 sequences, over 9.5% detected once. The sample in question was PBMCs, obtained before TCRalphabeta/CD19-depleted stem cell transplant. The receptors were gathered from a child aged 2 to 10 with inherited bone marrow failure, due to receive a stem cell transplant. The CDR3 runs from the conserved cysteine through the conserved F or W. D genes are given only for firm matches. Size values are once, few and many counts, or a class for expanded clones, and some rows have none.

v_call: TRBV3-1
clone_size: .
d_call: .
j_call: TRBJ2-1
cdr3_nt: TGTGCCAGCAGCCCTTATGGGGCGGACTACAATGAGCAGTTCTTC
cdr3_aa: CASSPYGADYNEQFF

v_call: TRBV29-1
clone_size: .
d_call: .
j_call: TRBJ1-1
cdr3_nt: TGCAGCGTTGTTAGGCAGCAAAACACTGAAGCTTTCTTT
cdr3_aa: CSVVRQQNTEAFF

v_call: TRBV7-2
clone_size: few
d_call: TRBD1
j_call: TRBJ1-6
cdr3_nt: TGTTCCAGCACCTCACAGGGGGCCGGATCACCCCTCCACTTT
cdr3_aa: CSSTSQGAGSPLHF

v_call: TRBV4-3
clone_size: many
d_call: TRBD1
j_call: TRBJ2-5
cdr3_nt: TGCGCCAGCAGCCAACACACCGGACAGGGCCAAGAGACCCAGTACTTC
cdr3_aa: CASSQHTGQGQETQYF

v_call: TRBV30
clone_size: .
d_call: TRBD1
j_call: TRBJ2-7
cdr3_nt: TGTGCCTGGAGTGTTCAACAGGGGTGGGGCTCCTACGAGCAGTACTTC
cdr3_aa: CAWSVQQGWGSYEQYF

v_call: TRBV28
clone_size: many
d_call: TRBD2
j_call: TRBJ2-5
cdr3_nt: TGTGCCAGCACCCTAAGCGGGATGAGGCAGACCCAGTACTTC
cdr3_aa: CASTLSGMRQTQYF

v_call: TRBV20-1
clone_size: many
d_call: .
j_call: TRBJ2-1
cdr3_nt: TGCAGTGCTATAGGTGGTCTAGCGCACAATGAGCAGTTCTTC
cdr3_aa: CSAIGGLAHNEQFF

v_call: TRBV4-3
clone_size: many
d_call: .
j_call: TRBJ2-3
cdr3_nt: TGCGCCAGCAGCCAACGACAGTTCACAGATACGCAGTATTTT
cdr3_aa: CASSQRQFTDTQYF

v_call: TRBV10-2
clone_size: many
d_call: .
j_call: TRBJ2-1
cdr3_nt: TGCGCCAGCAGTGAACCTGACAGCCATGAGCAGTTCTTC
cdr3_aa: CASSEPDSHEQFF

v_call: TRBV7-8
clone_size: many
d_call: .
j_call: TRBJ2-1
cdr3_nt: TGTGCCAGCAGCCCCTTCAATGAGCAGTTCTTC
cdr3_aa: CASSPFNEQFF

v_call: TRBV2
clone_size: many
d_call: .
j_call: TRBJ2-7
cdr3_nt: TGTGCCAGCAGTTCCCTTACCTACGAGCAGTACTTC
cdr3_aa: CASSSLTYEQYF